The table lists the clone carrying this T cell receptor (beta chain) with a few counts. This record comes from a study of blood T cell repertoires in COVID-19. About the research overall: Acute-phase and convalescent COVID-19 samples originated in the United States, Italy and Spain. Nucleic acid was either cDNA or gDNA, and it came from T cells, B-cell-depleted T cells, or PBMCs.

As originally analysed: Scientists estimated how many nucleated cells there were by amplifying reference gene primers. Clones were sequenced by immunoSEQ multiplex PCR, and TCRdb holds only the in-frame ones, with some missing. That table gives V, J and clone size, and the DNA gave D and trimming. The table shows 150,000 or so clones, with about 84% occurring only once. Those who participated ranged in age from roughly 18 to 90 years and resided in about two dozen US areas. Sequenced input: PBMCs or T cells enriched from blood (not recorded which). The sequence came from a woman between 40 and 55 years old with acute COVID-19.

In DNA form, the CDR3 reads TGTGCTAGTGGACCGGGACTAGCGGGCTACAATGAGCAGTTCTTC. It is translated as CASGPGLAGYNEQFF. This chain connects TRBV12-5 to TRBJ2-1; 12 nucleotides align to TRBD2. This CDR3 region has 15 residues. After removal of 6 bases from V and 3 bases from J, the junction contained 3 bases not matched to a gene. Germline V gives CDR1 LGHNT, CDR2 FRNRAP.